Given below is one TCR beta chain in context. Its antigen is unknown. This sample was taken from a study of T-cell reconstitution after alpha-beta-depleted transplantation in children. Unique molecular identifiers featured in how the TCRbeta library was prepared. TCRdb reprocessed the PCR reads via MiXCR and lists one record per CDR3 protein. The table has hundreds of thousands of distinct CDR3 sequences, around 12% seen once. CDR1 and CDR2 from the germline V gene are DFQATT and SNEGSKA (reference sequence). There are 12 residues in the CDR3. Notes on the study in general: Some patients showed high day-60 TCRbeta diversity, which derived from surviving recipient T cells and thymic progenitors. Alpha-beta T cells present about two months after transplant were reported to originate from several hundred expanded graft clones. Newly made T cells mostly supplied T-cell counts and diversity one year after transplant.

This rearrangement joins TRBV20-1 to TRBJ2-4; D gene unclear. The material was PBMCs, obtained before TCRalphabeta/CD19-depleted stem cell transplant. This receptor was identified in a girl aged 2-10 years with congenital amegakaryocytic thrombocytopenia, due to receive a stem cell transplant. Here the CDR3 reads CATVGPSNIQYF. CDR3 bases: TGCGCAACCGTAGGTCCGTCAAACATTCAGTACTTC.